This T cell receptor beta chain was recorded in a study of cytotoxic CD8 clonotypes in ibrutinib-treated CLL. Whole-study findings and limits: For progressing versus sustained-remission patients, sampling times were not the same.

Note on this clone: Its antigen is currently unknown.

Assay used: immunoSEQ multiplex PCR; TCRdb lists only in-frame clones, some missing. The sample records approximately 280,000 clones, 76% being singletons. CDR1 SQVTM and CDR2 ANQGSEA come from the germline V gene. The CDR3 extends over 14 amino acids. Trimming removed 3 bases at V and 3 bases at J, with 15 bases between. This receptor was identified in a human donor with chronic lymphocytic leukemia. The V and J genes are TRBV29-1 and TRBJ2-7, with D possibly being TRBD1 (6 bases). The sequencing used PBMCs, collected at disease progression, from a patient treated with ibrutinib. DNA for the CDR3: TGCAGCGTTGAGGGTGGGACAAGCCACTACGAGCAGTACTTC. As protein: CSVEGGTSHYEQYF.